The sequence of this T cell receptor (beta chain) was determined in a study of cytomegalovirus exposure and HLA in healthy donors. Overall study findings and caveats: 16,951 TCR beta sequences were associated with HLA alleles at 0.05 false discovery rate in a later analysis. The authors confirmed in vitro that three CMV-associated chains were specific for CMV antigens. Sequencing likely generated an artifact that appeared as a cluster of highly shared sequence variants.

Use of 60 Vbeta and 13 Jbeta primers characterized the PCR. Assay: immunoSEQ multiplex PCR; the TCRdb copy retains only in-frame clones and omits some. Of about 65,000 clones listed, about 82% are singletons. The germline V gene has CDR1 GTSNPN and CDR2 SVGIG (reference sequence). The V and J ends lost 4 bases and 5 bases respectively, with 17 bases between them. CDR3 length: 15 residues. A remark on this clone: Antigen specificity is unknown.

The rearrangement uses TRBV30 and TRBJ1-4, with D perhaps TRBD1 (6 bases). The material sequenced was PBMCs. The origin of this receptor is a woman aged 25 to 39 in good health and CMV-seronegative. CDR3 amino acids: CAWTLGQLGNEKLFF. The CDR3 bases are TGTGCCTGGACCCTCGGACAGCTGGGGAATGAAAAACTGTTTTTT.